This T cell receptor (beta chain) was found in a study of yellow fever vaccine responses in identical twins. Regarding the study as a whole: On the reported evidence, twins' vaccine T cell responses seemed partly convergent and partly personalized.

CDR3 length equals 14 residues. Between the trimmed V and J ends, which lost 1 base and 3 bases, there was a span of 9 bases. Germline CDR1 LNHNV, CDR2 YYDKDF (reference sequence). TCRdb independently ran MiXCR on the RT-PCR reads; one entry per CDR3 protein. This repertoire shows about 6,000 distinct CDR3 sequences, over 50% found once; its top ten account for about 4%. To note about this clonotype: The antigen is undetermined.

V usage is TRBV15 and J usage is TRBJ1-2, with a tentative D call TRBD1 (5 bases). The source of this sequence is a woman aged 18-29 years who received the yellow fever vaccine. The material was T cells from blood (PBMCs), unsorted or a sorted subset (not recorded which), obtained before or after yellow fever vaccination (not recorded which). CDR3 region: CATSRAGTDYGYTF. The CDR3 DNA sequence: TGTGCCACCAGCAGAGCCGGGACGGACTATGGCTACACCTTC.